Following are 8 T cell receptor beta chains from one sample sequenced in a study of regulatory T cells in long-lasting Graves disease. Arm-PCR of CDR3 regions with iRepertoire HTBI primers generated TCR beta libraries. One entry per CDR3 protein results from TCRdb running MiXCR on the multiplex PCR reads. The repertoire consists of some 250,000 distinct CDR3 sequences, with around 19% occurring once and the leading ten covering roughly a fifth. Time point indicated: newly diagnosed GD, antithyroid drugs for less than 3 months. From RNA extracted from PBMCs, the TCR library was made. The specimen comprised peripheral blood mononuclear cells (PBMCs), sampled at new diagnosis, from a patient treated with antithyroid drugs. All receptors derive from a female donor with Graves disease.

This clonotype was seen a handful of times. This rearrangement joins TRBV18 to TRBJ2-1; TRBD2 matches at 7 bases. After removal of 1 base from V and 4 bases from J, the junction contained 4 bases not matched to a gene. Germline CDR1 is KGHSH and CDR2 is LQKENI. The CDR3 is 15 residues long. The CDR3 loop is CASSPQASGYNEQFF. For the CDR3, the DNA is TGTGCCAGCTCACCACAGGCTAGCGGATACAATGAGCAGTTCTTC.

The J gene is TRBJ2-1, the V gene TRBV6-1; 11 bases align to TRBD2. Germline V gene sequence: CDR1 MNHNS, CDR2 SASEGT. CDR3 length equals 12 residues. After removal of 8 bases from V and 15 bases from J, the junction contained 9 bases not matched to a gene. CDR3 sequence: CASGPVAGGMFF. The CDR3 bases are TGTGCCAGCGGCCCGGTAGCGGGAGGGATGTTCTTC.

This clonotype was seen only a few times. The chain employs TRBV6-5 and TRBJ1-4; D remains ambiguous. Trimming stripped 0 bases from V and 4 bases from J, with 9 bases between. This CDR3 region has 15 residues. CDR1 is MNHEY and CDR2 is SVGAGI in the germline V gene. CDR3 nucleotides: TGTGCCAGCAGTTACTCAGGGTCGGTTAATGAAAAACTGTTTTTT. Amino acid sequence: CASSYSGSVNEKLFF.

This clonotype was seen ten or more times. The CDR3 spells CASSRQVPPEQYF. The CDR3 DNA is TGTGCCAGCAGCCGACAGGTTCCCCCCGAGCAGTACTTC. V is TRBV28 and J is TRBJ2-7; tentative D call: TRBD1 (6 bases). The CDR3 runs to 13 residues. Trimming pared 6 bases from V and 6 bases from J, leaving 15 bases between. Germline-derived CDR1 and CDR2 are MDHEN and SYDVKM.

This clonotype showed up many times. The chain employs TRBV12-3 or TRBV12-4 and TRBJ2-3, with 13 bases aligning to TRBD2. The CDR3 runs 15 residues. V shed 8 bases, J shed 5 bases, and the junction held 7 bases outside the gene matches. This CDR3 reads CASSGLAGALDTQYF. The CDR3 DNA is TGTGCCAGCTCCGGACTAGCGGGAGCTTTAGATACGCAGTATTTT.

Comments on this clonotype: It differs at one base from a far larger clone, so likely a read error. V usage is TRBV28 and J usage is TRBJ2-1; TRBD2 agrees at 9 bases. The J call is in doubt because the DNA end fits TRBJ2-5 better. In germline, CDR1 is MDHEN, CDR2 SYDVKM. This CDR3 is built from 14 residues. DNA for the CDR3: TGTGCCAGCAGACTAGCGGGCTTCCAAGAGACCCAGTACTTC. As protein: CASRLAGFQETQYF.

This clonotype was counted between two and nine times. This CDR3 is CASNVAGAGHEQFF. The CDR3 nucleotides are TGTGCCAGCAATGTAGCGGGAGCGGGACATGAGCAGTTCTTC. This chain connects TRBV6-1 to TRBJ2-1; 9 nucleotides align to TRBD2. CDR1 and CDR2 (germline): MNHNS, SASEGT. The CDR3 is 14 residues long. The V gene end was trimmed by 7 bases and the J gene end by 8 bases; junction bases not matched to a gene: 9.

This clonotype was counted ten times or more. CDR3: CASSQDPGTGSGELFF. CDR3 nucleotide sequence: TGCGCCAGCAGCCAAGATCCGGGAACAGGGTCCGGGGAGCTGTTTTTT. The rearrangement joins TRBV4-3 to TRBJ2-2; weak D call: TRBD1 (6 bases). CDR3 length: 16 residues. V was shortened by 0 bases and J by 6 bases, with 14 bases between the two germline ends. CDR1 is LGHNA and CDR2 is YSLEER in the germline V gene.